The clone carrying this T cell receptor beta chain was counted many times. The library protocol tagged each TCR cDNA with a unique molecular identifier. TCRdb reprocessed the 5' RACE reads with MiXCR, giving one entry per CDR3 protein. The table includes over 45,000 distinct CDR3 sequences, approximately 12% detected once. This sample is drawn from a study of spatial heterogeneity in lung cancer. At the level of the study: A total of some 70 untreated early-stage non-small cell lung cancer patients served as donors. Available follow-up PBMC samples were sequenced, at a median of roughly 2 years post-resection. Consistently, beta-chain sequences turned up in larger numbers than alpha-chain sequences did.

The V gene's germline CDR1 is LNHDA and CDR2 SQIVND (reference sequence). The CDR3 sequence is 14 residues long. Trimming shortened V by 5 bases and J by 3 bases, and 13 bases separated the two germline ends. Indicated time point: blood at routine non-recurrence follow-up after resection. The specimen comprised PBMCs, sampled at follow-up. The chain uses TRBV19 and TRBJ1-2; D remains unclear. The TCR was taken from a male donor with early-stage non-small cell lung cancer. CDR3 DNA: TGTGCCAGTAGTCCTGTTCCAGCCCACTATGGCTACACCTTC. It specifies CASSPVPAHYGYTF.